These 4 T cell receptor beta chains share one sample of origin, sequenced in a study of immune heterogeneity within non-small cell lung tumors. For each sample, template was roughly 640 ng of bulk tumor genomic DNA. Multiple widely separated biopsies were taken from each primary tumor at surgery. Enrolled patients presented with newly diagnosed, previously untreated non-small cell lung cancer and underwent curative surgery. CDR3 of TCR beta was amplified by multiplex PCR that used 32 V and 13 J primers. TCRdb used MiXCR to reprocess the multiplex PCR reads, holding one entry per CDR3 protein. The sample lists tens of thousands of distinct CDR3 sequences, less than 35% occurring once. The source material was lung tumor tissue. The receptors were sampled from a man aged 40-49 years with non-small cell lung cancer.

As concerns this clonotype: This may be a read error, as it is one base from a much larger clone. The chain joins TRBV10-3 to TRBJ2-1; a possible D gene is TRBD2 (6 bases). The CDR3 length is 14 residues. Germline lookup yields CDR1 ENHRY and CDR2 SYGVKD. The CDR3 is CAIRSAGSDNQQFF. The CDR3 bases are TGTGCCATCCGGTCCGCGGGATCCGACAATCAGCAGTTCTTC.

This clonotype was seen ten or more times. The chain is built from TRBV10-3 and TRBJ1-1, with TRBD1 identical over 9 bases. Trimming removed 6 bases from V and 4 bases from J; junction bases left unmatched: 9. The CDR3 is made up of 15 amino acids. Germline-derived CDR1 and CDR2 are ENHRY and SYGVKD. CDR3 DNA: TGTGCCATCAGGAAGGGACAGGGTTCGACCACTGAAGCTTTCTTT. Its protein product is CAIRKGQGSTTEAFF.

By proportion, this clonotype is medium-sized. CDR3 nucleotide sequence: TGTGCCAGCAACCGGGAACCTAACACTGAAGCTTTCTTT. Translation gives CASNREPNTEAFF. V is TRBV2 and J is TRBJ1-1; no clear D gene. Germline CDR1 reads SNHLY; CDR2 reads FYNNEI. The CDR3 contains 13 residues. V shed 7 bases and J shed 2 bases, with 11 bases lying between them.

This clonotype came up many times. The V and J genes are TRBV7-2 and TRBJ2-7; 9 bases are shared with TRBD1. The V gene end was trimmed by 3 bases and the J gene end by 2 bases; junction bases not matched to a gene: 5. This CDR3 has 15 amino acids. Germline V gene lookup returns CDR1 SGHTA and CDR2 FQGNSA. This CDR3 reads CASSFRDRDTYEQYF. CDR3 bases: TGTGCCAGCAGCTTCCGGGACAGGGATACCTACGAGCAGTACTTC. Variable domain in full (rest from reference TRBV7-2 and TRBJ2-7): GAGVSQSPSNKVTEKGKDVELRCDPISGHTALYWYRQSLGQGLEFLIYFQGNSAPDKSGLPSDRFSAERTGGSVSTLTIQRTQQEDSAVYLCASSFRDRDTYEQYFGPGTRLTVT.